Sequencing of this T cell receptor beta chain was carried out in a study of T-cell memory formation after mild COVID-19. Study-wide background: Clustering of TCRs was largely donor specific. Whole-study findings and limits: Cross-reactive memory appears to have joined, as suggested by some responding clones showing up in pre-infection memory.

With constant-segment primers, 5'RACE yielded cDNA libraries of TCR alpha and TCR beta that carried sample barcodes and UMIs. One entry per CDR3 protein, called by TCRdb with MiXCR from the 5' RACE reads. The table has just over 300,000 distinct CDR3 sequences, approximately 19% seen once. In its sample, this clonotype was seen a few times. Its target is unknown. The CDR3 runs to 19 residues. The V gene's germline CDR1 is SGHRS and CDR2 YFSETQ. V was clipped by 6 bases and J by 0 bases, with 26 bases between them. The receptor was isolated from a man aged 18-30 years who had mild COVID-19 (a few samples of this study predate the infection). Cell type and time point are not known. The material sequenced was PBMCs or a T cell subset sorted from them (not recorded which). The chain recombines TRBV5-1 with TRBJ2-3, with a tentative D call TRBD1 (6 bases). CDR3 DNA sequence: TGCGCCAGCAATGATCCCACATTCTTTGGACAGCCTAGCACAGATACGCAGTATTTT. Protein: CASNDPTFFGQPSTDTQYF. Using reference TRBV5-1 and TRBJ2-3 for the parts outside the CDR3, the full variable domain is KAGVTQTPRYLIKTRGQQVTLSCSPISGHRSVSWYQQTPGQGLQFLFEYFSETQRNKGNFPGRFSGRQFSNSRSEMNVSTLELGDSALYLCASNDPTFFGQPSTDTQYFGPGTRLTVL.